The rows below give T cell receptor beta chains drawn from one sample of a study of blood T cell repertoires in COVID-19. Sequenced by immunoSEQ multiplex PCR; TCRdb stores in-frame clones only, minus some. The data show around 49,000 clones, 89% seen once. Sequenced input: peripheral blood. The origin of the receptors is a human donor in a cohort sampled during active COVID-19. The CDR3 runs from the conserved cysteine through the conserved F or W. Each record gives: V gene, D gene, J gene, clone size, CDR3 protein, CDR3 DNA. The D gene is left open where the match is weak. Some rows mark clone size as missing; the rest say once, few, many or name a class of expanded clone.

>TRBV6-2/TRBV6-3|.|TRBJ2-6|.
CASSYSPGVLQGPGANVLTF
TGTGCCAGCAGTTACTCGCCCGGGGTCCTACAGGGTCCTGGGGCCAACGTCCTGACTTTC
>TRBV19|.|TRBJ1-5|.
CASSKRQPDQPQHF
TGTGCCAGTAGTAAACGACAGCCCGATCAGCCCCAGCATTTT
>TRBV2|.|TRBJ2-1|.
CASSESQPGDEQFF
TGTGCCAGCAGTGAGTCCCAGCCGGGGGATGAGCAGTTCTTC
>TRBV4-3|.|TRBJ2-6|.
CASSQEFGSGANVLTF
TGCGCCAGCAGCCAAGAGTTCGGGTCTGGGGCCAACGTCCTGACTTTC
>TRBV28|.|TRBJ1-1|.
CASRWTSLNTEAFF
TGTGCCAGCAGGTGGACATCGCTGAACACTGAAGCTTTCTTT
>TRBV11-2|TRBD1|TRBJ2-1|.
CASSLDWSQGDNEQFF
TGTGCCAGCAGCTTAGATTGGTCGCAGGGGGACAATGAGCAGTTCTTC
>TRBV4-3|.|TRBJ2-7|.
CASSQDLAASSYEQYF
TGCGCCAGCAGCCAAGATCTCGCGGCTAGCTCCTACGAGCAGTACTTC
>TRBV7-2|TRBD2|TRBJ2-7|.
CASSLAGTSREQYF
TGTGCCAGCAGCTTAGCCGGGACTAGCCGCGAGCAGTACTTC
>TRBV18|.|TRBJ1-4|.
CASSAGTNEKLFF
TGTGCCAGCTCCGCCGGAACTAATGAAAAACTGTTTTTT
>TRBV2|.|TRBJ1-6|.
CAYSTGSYNSPLHF
TGTGCCTACTCCACGGGCTCCTATAATTCACCCCTCCACTTT
>TRBV5-5|TRBD1|TRBJ1-6|.
CASTPWDSYNSPLHF
TGTGCCAGCACCCCATGGGACAGTTATAATTCACCCCTCCACTTT
>TRBV5-1|TRBD1|TRBJ1-1|.
CASSLNPGQGQSEAFF
TGCGCCAGCAGCTTAAACCCGGGACAGGGGCAATCTGAAGCTTTCTTT
>TRBV9|TRBD2|TRBJ2-1|.
CASSPGTNHNEQFF
TGTGCCAGCAGCCCCGGGACTAACCACAATGAGCAGTTCTTC
>TRBV6-5|.|TRBJ1-2|.
CASSYGGTNYGYTF
TGTGCCAGCAGTTACGGGGGCACCAACTATGGCTACACCTTC
>TRBV5-6|TRBD2|TRBJ2-2|once
CASSGLAETNTGELFF
TGTGCCAGCAGCGGGCTAGCGGAAACGAACACCGGGGAGCTGTTTTTT
>TRBV30|.|TRBJ1-3|.
CAWSNPPGHLSGNTIYF
TGTGCCTGGAGTAACCCACCGGGACACCTCTCTGGAAACACCATATATTTT
>TRBV7-9|.|TRBJ2-7|.
CASSLDWRDRAYEQYF
TGTGCCAGCAGCTTAGATTGGAGAGACAGAGCCTACGAGCAGTACTTC
>TRBV28|TRBD1|TRBJ1-2|few
CASSFTGVGLSNYGYTF
TGTGCCAGCAGTTTTACAGGGGTTGGACTTTCTAACTATGGCTACACCTTC
>TRBV6-2/TRBV6-3|.|TRBJ2-7|.
CASSYASPRGSYEQYF
TGTGCCAGCAGTTACGCGTCCCCCCGGGGTTCCTACGAGCAGTACTTC
>TRBV20-1|TRBD2|TRBJ2-1|.
CSASSGLEMHNEQFF
TGCAGTGCTAGTTCAGGACTAGAAATGCACAATGAGCAGTTCTTC
>TRBV7-2|.|TRBJ1-6|.
CASSPQQDSPLHF
TGTGCCAGCAGCCCACAACAAGATTCACCCCTCCACTTT
>TRBV5-6|.|TRBJ2-1|.
CASSLMAGIYNEQFF
TGTGCCAGCAGCTTAATGGCGGGTATCTACAATGAGCAGTTCTTC
>TRBV5-4|.|TRBJ2-3|.
CASSRSSPGSTDTQYF
TGTGCCAGCAGTCGTTCCAGCCCGGGGAGCACAGATACGCAGTATTTT
>TRBV28|.|TRBJ2-7|.
CASSLVGSSYEQYF
TGTGCCAGCAGTTTAGTCGGGAGTTCCTACGAGCAGTACTTC
>TRBV6-1|.|TRBJ1-5|.
CASSEVIQGTGNQPQHF
TGTGCCAGCAGTGAAGTAATACAGGGAACAGGTAATCAGCCCCAGCATTTT
>TRBV5-8|TRBD1|TRBJ2-7|.
CASTKDRGGYEQYF
TGTGCCAGCACCAAAGACAGGGGAGGCTACGAGCAGTACTTC
>TRBV15|.|TRBJ2-2|.
CATSRVESPNTGELFF
TGTGCCACCAGCAGAGTGGAGAGCCCGAACACCGGGGAGCTGTTTTTT
>TRBV2|TRBD2|TRBJ2-1|.
CASSDIAGGPVLDNEQFF
TGTGCCAGCAGTGATATAGCGGGAGGGCCAGTACTCGACAATGAGCAGTTCTTC
>TRBV5-6|.|TRBJ1-5|few
CASSLTGINQPQHF
TGTGCCAGCAGCTTGACAGGGATCAATCAGCCCCAGCATTTT
>TRBV5-1|TRBD2|TRBJ2-1|.
CASSLASGTYNEQFF
TGCGCCAGCAGCTTAGCTAGCGGGACCTACAATGAGCAGTTCTTC
>TRBV27|.|TRBJ2-7|few
CASSKDSTVFNYEQYF
TGTGCCAGCAGTAAGGACAGTACCGTGTTTAACTACGAGCAGTACTTC
>TRBV7-2|.|TRBJ2-7|.
CASSSQHYEQYF
TGTGCCAGCAGCTCCCAACACTACGAGCAGTACTTC
>TRBV10-3|TRBD1|TRBJ1-5|.
CAISESGQGEQPQHF
TGTGCCATCAGTGAGTCGGGACAGGGTGAACAGCCCCAGCATTTT
>TRBV3-1/TRBV3-2|TRBD2|TRBJ2-5|.
CASSLPVVSSGSSETQYF
TGTGCCAGCAGCCTCCCGGTAGTGTCTAGCGGGAGTTCGGAGACCCAGTACTTC
>TRBV10-3|TRBD2|TRBJ2-7|.
CAISAGLAGPYGEQYF
TGTGCCATCAGCGCCGGACTAGCGGGTCCCTACGGGGAGCAGTACTTC
>TRBV5-4|.|TRBJ2-1|.
CASRFWDSSGEQFF
TGTGCCAGCCGCTTCTGGGACAGTAGCGGTGAGCAGTTCTTC
>TRBV20-1|.|TRBJ2-7|once
CSAASGYEQYF
TGCAGTGCCGCATCGGGCTACGAGCAGTACTTC
>TRBV19|.|TRBJ1-1|.
CASSIGTRLNTEAFF
TGTGCCAGTAGTATAGGAACGAGATTGAACACTGAAGCTTTCTTT
>TRBV6-5|TRBD1|TRBJ1-1|.
CASSRGQALNTEAFF
TGTGCCAGCAGCCGCGGACAGGCCTTGAACACTGAAGCTTTCTTT
>TRBV3-1/TRBV3-2|.|TRBJ1-1|.
CASSQEEGVSEAFF
TGTGCCAGCAGCCAAGAGGAGGGAGTCTCTGAAGCTTTCTTT
>TRBV2|.|TRBJ2-2|.
CASSASGELFF
TGTGCCAGCAGTGCGTCCGGGGAGCTGTTTTTT
>TRBV5-5|TRBD1|TRBJ2-5|.
CASSPGTEQETQYF
TGTGCCAGCAGCCCGGGGACAGAGCAAGAGACCCAGTACTTC
>TRBV3-1/TRBV3-2|.|TRBJ2-1|.
CASSQEAGLGINEQFF
TGTGCCAGCAGCCAAGAGGCGGGTCTCGGCATCAATGAGCAGTTCTTC
>TRBV2|.|TRBJ2-2|once
CASSGTALNTGELFF
TGTGCCAGCAGTGGGACAGCTCTGAACACCGGGGAGCTGTTTTTT
>TRBV27|TRBD2|TRBJ2-7|.
CASSYSGRGFTYEQYF
TGTGCCAGCAGCTATAGCGGGAGGGGTTTCACCTACGAGCAGTACTTC